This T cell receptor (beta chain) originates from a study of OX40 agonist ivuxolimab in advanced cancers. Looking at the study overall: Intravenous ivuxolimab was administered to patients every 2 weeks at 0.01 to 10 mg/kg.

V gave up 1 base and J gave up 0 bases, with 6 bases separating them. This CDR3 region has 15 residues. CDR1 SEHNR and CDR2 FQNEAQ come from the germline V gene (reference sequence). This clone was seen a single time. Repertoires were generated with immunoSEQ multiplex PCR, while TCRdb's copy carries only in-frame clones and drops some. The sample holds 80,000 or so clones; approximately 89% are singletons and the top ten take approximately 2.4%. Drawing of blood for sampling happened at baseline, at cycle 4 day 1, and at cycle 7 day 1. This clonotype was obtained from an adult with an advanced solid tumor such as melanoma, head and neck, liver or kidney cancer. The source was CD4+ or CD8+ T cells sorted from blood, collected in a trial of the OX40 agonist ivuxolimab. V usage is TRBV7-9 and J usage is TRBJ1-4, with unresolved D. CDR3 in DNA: TGTGCCAGCAGCTTAGTGGGAGCAACTAATGAAAAACTGTTTTTT. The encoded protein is CASSLVGATNEKLFF.